This TCR beta chain was documented in a study of T cell responses to AZD1222 COVID-19 vaccine. Trimming pared 0 bases from V and 5 bases from J, leaving 8 bases between. The CDR3 covers 14 residues. CDR1 SGHRS and CDR2 YFSETQ come from the germline V gene. The count of this clone is one. TCRdb's table, derived via immunoSEQ multiplex PCR, lists solely in-frame clones and lacks some. The sample holds about 170,000 clones, roughly 92% seen once. This sequence joins TRBV5-1 and TRBJ2-2; D is possibly TRBD1 or TRBD2 (5 bases each). The sample consisted of peripheral blood, taken on day 0 of AZD1222 vaccination. The sequence derives from an adult in good health. CDR3 nucleotides: TGCGCCAGCAGCTTGGACGGGGCTACCGGGGAGCTGTTTTTT. The encoded protein is CASSLDGATGELFF.